The present TCR beta chain was sequenced within a study of T cells in Graves' hyperthyroidism and ophthalmopathy. In making diagnoses, clinical symptoms, serum thyroxine and TRAb, thyroid ultrasound and orbital computed tomography were all used. The authors took PBMCs from 9.5 to 10 ml fresh peripheral blood. The CDR3 consists of 10 residues. Germline assignment: CDR1 MDHEN and CDR2 SYDVKM. V was shortened by 10 bases and J by 4 bases, with 7 bases between the two germline ends. There were TCR beta CDR3 regions amplified from RNA transcripts. The study used the HTBI primer set for a first-round RT-PCR of the TCR CDR3. TCRdb processed the multiplex PCR reads anew with MiXCR; each CDR3 protein has one entry. The table records hundreds of thousands of distinct CDR3 sequences, around 15% of them present only once. Whole-study results and caveats: In the analysis, a 13 V-J model separated ophthalmopathy from stable hyperthyroidism. Most clonotypes that expanded in the thyroid above 0.001 also showed up in blood.

At least ten counts were recorded for this clonotype. Its antigen is unidentified. The chain has TRBV28 and TRBJ1-1, with D uncertain. The receptor was derived from a woman in her 50s with Graves' ophthalmopathy. Sequenced material: blood. The CDR3 loop reads CATFGTEAFF. In DNA form, the CDR3 reads TGTGCCACCTTTGGCACTGAAGCTTTCTTT.